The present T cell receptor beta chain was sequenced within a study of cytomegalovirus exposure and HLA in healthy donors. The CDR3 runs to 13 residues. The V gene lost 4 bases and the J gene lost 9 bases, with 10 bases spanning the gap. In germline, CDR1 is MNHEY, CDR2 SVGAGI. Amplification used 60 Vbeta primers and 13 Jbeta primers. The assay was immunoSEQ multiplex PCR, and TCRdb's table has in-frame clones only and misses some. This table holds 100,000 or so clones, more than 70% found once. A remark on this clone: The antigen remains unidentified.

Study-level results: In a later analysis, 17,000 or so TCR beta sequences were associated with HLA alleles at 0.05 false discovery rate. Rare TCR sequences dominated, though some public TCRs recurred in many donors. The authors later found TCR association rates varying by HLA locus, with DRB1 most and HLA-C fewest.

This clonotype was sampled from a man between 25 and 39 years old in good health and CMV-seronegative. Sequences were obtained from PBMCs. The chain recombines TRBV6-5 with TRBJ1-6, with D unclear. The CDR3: CASSSTTSSPLHF. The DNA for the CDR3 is TGTGCCAGCAGTTCCACCACAAGTTCACCCCTCCACTTT.